The rows below give T cell receptor beta chains drawn from one sample of a study of cytomegalovirus exposure and HLA in healthy donors. Clones were sequenced by immunoSEQ multiplex PCR, and TCRdb holds only the in-frame ones, with some missing. The table lists 100,000 to 150,000 clones, more than 85% of them singletons. Sequenced: PBMCs. These receptors were collected from a man younger than 35 in good health and CMV-seropositive. CDR3s include the opening cysteine and the closing phenylalanine or tryptophan. The order of the fields is J gene, D gene, V gene, clone size, CDR3 protein, CDR3 DNA. The D gene is left open where the match is weak. A clone size is listed for some rows: how often the clone was seen (once, few, many), or a class if it is expanded.

TRBJ1-3,NA,TRBV6-1,few,CASSDLGGAGNTIYF,TGTGCCAGCAGTGACTTAGGAGGCGCTGGAAACACCATATATTTT
TRBJ1-2,TRBD1,TRBV28,NA,CASSLRSGGAGYTF,TGTGCCAGCAGTTTACGGTCAGGGGGTGCTGGCTACACCTTC
TRBJ2-6,NA,TRBV2,NA,CASSDLSSPTRSGANVLTF,TGTGCCAGCAGTGACCTCTCCTCCCCCACTCGCTCTGGGGCCAACGTCCTGACTTTC
TRBJ2-5,TRBD1,TRBV14,NA,CASSQGGQARKTQYF,TGTGCCAGCAGCCAGGGCGGACAGGCGCGAAAGACCCAGTACTTC
TRBJ1-2,NA,TRBV5-4,NA,CASSLGRDQYDYTF,TGTGCCAGCAGCTTGGGGCGGGACCAGTACGACTACACCTTC
TRBJ1-5,NA,TRBV19,NA,CASRKQENQPQHF,TGTGCCAGCAGAAAACAGGAGAATCAGCCCCAGCATTTT
TRBJ2-2,NA,TRBV10-3,NA,CAISLQGNGGELFF,TGTGCCATCAGTTTACAGGGTAATGGCGGGGAGCTGTTTTTT
TRBJ1-6,NA,TRBV4-1,once,CASSQDREGRSPLHF,TGCGCCAGCAGCCAAGATCGGGAGGGACGATCACCCCTCCACTTT
TRBJ2-7,NA,TRBV12-2,NA,CASRLYQGGPYEQYF,TGTGCAAGTCGCTTGTACCAGGGGGGCCCCTACGAGCAGTACTTC
TRBJ1-6,NA,TRBV27,NA,CASSPRGVPPTLHF,TGTGCCAGCAGTCCTCGAGGAGTCCCCCCAACCCTCCACTTT
TRBJ2-5,NA,TRBV9,NA,CASSGGRERETQYF,TGTGCCAGCAGCGGCGGTAGGGAGAGGGAGACCCAGTACTTC
TRBJ2-7,TRBD1,TRBV28,many,CASGGPDRAAYEQYF,TGTGCCAGCGGGGGTCCTGACAGGGCGGCCTACGAGCAGTACTTC
TRBJ1-5,NA,TRBV2,NA,CASRSGQSNQPQHF,TGTGCCAGCAGGAGCGGACAGAGCAATCAGCCCCAGCATTTT
TRBJ1-1,NA,TRBV19,NA,CASSNRSGRGRNTEAFF,TGTGCCAGTAGCAACCGCTCGGGGCGCGGGAGGAACACTGAAGCTTTCTTT
TRBJ2-2,NA,TRBV5-1,NA,CASRFRLGTGELFF,TGCGCCAGCAGGTTTCGCCTCGGCACCGGGGAGCTGTTTTTT
TRBJ2-7,TRBD2,TRBV4-3,NA,CASSPGRGGSYEQYF,TGCGCCAGCAGCCCGGGACGGGGGGGCAGCTACGAGCAGTACTTC
TRBJ2-1,TRBD2,TRBV6-5,NA,CASSVLAVTLDEQFF,TGTGCCAGCAGCGTACTAGCGGTCACTTTGGATGAGCAGTTCTTC
TRBJ2-7,TRBD2,TRBV5-1,NA,CASSFSSGGYEQYF,TGCGCCAGCAGCTTTAGTAGCGGGGGCTACGAGCAGTACTTC
TRBJ1-1,TRBD1,TRBV7-8,NA,CASSLAMAGGVVSTEAFF,TGTGCCAGCAGCTTAGCGATGGCAGGGGGTGTTGTTTCCACTGAAGCTTTCTTT
TRBJ1-3,NA,TRBV7-2,NA,CASSLAGAGNTIYF,TGTGCCAGCAGCTTAGCCGGAGCTGGAAACACCATATATTTT
TRBJ2-6,TRBD1,TRBV5-6,NA,CASSLTGGLSSGANVLTF,TGTGCCAGCAGCTTGACAGGGGGCCTCAGCTCTGGGGCCAACGTCCTGACTTTC
TRBJ2-7,TRBD1,TRBV7-2,NA,CASSPRQGRTYEQYF,TGTGCCAGCAGCCCGCGACAGGGTAGGACCTACGAGCAGTACTTC
TRBJ2-5,NA,TRBV2,NA,CASSEGTVGTQYF,TGTGCCAGCAGTGAAGGGACAGTCGGGACCCAGTACTTC
TRBJ2-2,TRBD1,TRBV6-5,NA,CASRQDRGTGELFF,TGTGCCAGCAGGCAGGACAGGGGCACCGGGGAGCTGTTTTTT
TRBJ2-2,TRBD2,TRBV25-1,once,CASSSGTRDTGELFF,TGTGCCAGCTCCTCCGGGACTAGGGACACCGGGGAGCTGTTTTTT
TRBJ1-5,NA,TRBV6-5,NA,CASRPAGGPQHF,TGTGCCAGCAGGCCGGCGGGCGGGCCCCAGCATTTT
TRBJ2-7,NA,TRBV4-1,NA,CASSQEVQVTYEQYF,TGCGCCAGCAGCCAAGAAGTGCAGGTGACCTACGAGCAGTACTTC
TRBJ2-7,TRBD2,TRBV27,NA,CASSFPNPGLATYEQYF,TGTGCCAGCAGTTTTCCCAATCCGGGACTAGCGACCTACGAGCAGTACTTC
TRBJ1-1,NA,TRBV7-9,NA,CASSLQEKGNTEAFF,TGTGCCAGCAGCTTACAGGAAAAAGGAAACACTGAAGCTTTCTTT
TRBJ2-2,NA,TRBV5-4,NA,CASSLAAGSTGELFF,TGTGCCAGCAGCTTGGCCGCAGGGTCCACCGGGGAGCTGTTTTTT
TRBJ2-1,TRBD2,TRBV28,NA,CASSSQRGGLFEQFF,TGTGCCAGCAGTTCTCAGCGGGGGGGCCTCTTTGAGCAGTTCTTC
TRBJ1-4,NA,TRBV19,NA,CASNTHEREKLFF,TGTGCCAGTAACACTCATGAGAGGGAAAAACTGTTTTTT
TRBJ2-5,TRBD2,TRBV5-1,few,CASSLAIAGGPQETQYF,TGCGCCAGCAGCTTGGCCATAGCGGGGGGGCCCCAAGAGACCCAGTACTTC
TRBJ1-4,TRBD1,TRBV27,NA,CASSQFTGGSNEKLFF,TGTGCCAGCAGTCAATTTACAGGGGGTTCTAATGAAAAACTGTTTTTT
TRBJ1-4,NA,TRBV6-6,NA,CASSYSLKEKLFF,TGTGCCAGCAGTTACTCCCTAAAAGAAAAACTGTTTTTT
TRBJ2-1,NA,TRBV4-1,once,CASSLGWRGLSSYNEQFF,TGCGCCAGCAGCCTTGGTTGGAGGGGGCTATCCTCTTACAATGAGCAGTTCTTC
TRBJ1-3,NA,TRBV6-1,NA,CASSPDGSSGNTIYF,TGTGCCAGCAGTCCGGACGGGAGCTCTGGAAACACCATATATTTT
TRBJ2-3,TRBD1,TRBV11-2,NA,CASSPRQGISTDTQYF,TGTGCCAGCAGCCCTCGACAGGGGATAAGCACAGATACGCAGTATTTT
TRBJ1-4,NA,TRBV28,NA,CASRPYSRTNEKLFF,TGTGCCAGCAGGCCCTACAGCCGCACTAATGAAAAACTGTTTTTT
TRBJ2-6,TRBD1,TRBV5-6,NA,CASTLRDRVAGANVLTF,TGTGCCAGCACCTTACGGGACAGGGTTGCTGGGGCCAACGTCCTGACTTTC
TRBJ2-2,TRBD2,TRBV7-9,NA,CASSSGLAGAPGSGGELFF,TGTGCCAGCAGCTCCGGACTAGCGGGGGCCCCAGGAAGTGGCGGGGAGCTGTTTTTT
TRBJ2-7,TRBD1,TRBV19,NA,CASNHQGAGEQYF,TGTGCCAGCAACCATCAGGGGGCAGGCGAGCAGTACTTC
TRBJ1-2,TRBD1,TRBV19,NA,CASTSQGDRLIPQF,TGTGCCAGTACTTCCCAAGGGGACAGATTGATCCCCCAATTC
TRBJ1-4,NA,TRBV27,NA,CASSVTTSNEKLFF,TGTGCCAGCAGTGTGACAACAAGTAATGAAAAACTGTTTTTT
TRBJ1-2,NA,TRBV28,NA,CASREPGGMGYGYTF,TGTGCCAGCAGAGAGCCTGGGGGGATGGGCTATGGCTACACCTTC
TRBJ1-6,NA,TRBV30,NA,CATRDRGNSPLHF,TGTGCCACAAGGGATAGGGGTAATTCACCCCTCCACTTT
TRBJ2-7,TRBD1,TRBV7-2,few,CASSSPGQGARGDYEQYF,TGTGCCAGCAGCTCTCCGGGACAGGGGGCGCGAGGTGACTACGAGCAGTACTTC
TRBJ2-3,TRBD2,TRBV30,few,CAHRAGSTDTQYF,TGTGCCCACCGAGCGGGGAGCACAGATACGCAGTATTTT
TRBJ2-1,NA,TRBV7-6,NA,CASSSRVPPNEQFF,TGTGCCAGCAGCTCCAGGGTTCCCCCTAATGAGCAGTTCTTC
TRBJ1-4,TRBD1,TRBV7-2,NA,CASSLYRGTNEKLFF,TGTGCCAGCAGCTTATACAGGGGGACTAATGAAAAACTGTTTTTT
TRBJ1-2,TRBD1,TRBV30,NA,CAWSRDRPGGYTF,TGTGCCTGGAGTCGGGACAGGCCTGGGGGCTACACCTTC
TRBJ2-3,TRBD2,TRBV5-6,NA,CASSLRLAGSSTDTQYF,TGTGCCAGCAGCTTGAGACTAGCGGGGTCTAGCACAGATACGCAGTATTTT
TRBJ2-3,NA,TRBV5-1,NA,CASSFGGKTDTQYF,TGCGCCAGCAGCTTTGGGGGGAAGACAGATACGCAGTATTTT
TRBJ1-6,NA,TRBV14,NA,CASSRGGDSPLHF,TGTGCCAGCAGCCGGGGAGGGGATTCACCCCTCCACTTT
TRBJ1-5,NA,TRBV2,NA,CASKGGNQPQHF,TGTGCCAGCAAAGGAGGGAATCAGCCCCAGCATTTT
TRBJ2-6,NA,TRBV4-1,NA,CASSQDRGGANVLTF,TGCGCCAGCAGCCAAGACAGGGGTGGGGCCAACGTCCTGACTTTC
TRBJ2-5,NA,TRBV5-1,NA,CASSFGTPQETQYF,TGCGCCAGCAGCTTCGGGACACCACAAGAGACCCAGTACTTC